This T cell receptor (beta chain) was observed in a study of blood T cells in healthy people across ages. The study, taken as a whole, reports: More naive CD4+ cells and higher diversity marked long-lived donors relative to aged donors.

Through a sample-barcoded 5' primer and a J-beta primer mix, a second PCR was run for about 6 to 12 cycles. Via MiXCR, TCRdb re-called the 5' RACE reads, giving one row per CDR3 protein. This table has hundreds of thousands of distinct CDR3 sequences, just over 55% appearing once. Per germline, CDR1 MNHEY and CDR2 SVGAGI. The CDR3 spans 13 residues. V was cut by 2 bases and J by 7 bases, with 11 bases left in between. Peripheral blood samples of 9 to 10 milliliters were drawn from each donor. Concerning this clonotype itself: Its antigen is as yet unknown.

The clonotype originates from a man in his forties or fifties in good health. The chain uses TRBV6-5 and TRBJ1-1; D might be TRBD1 (5 bases). Sequencing was carried out using blood. The CDR3 spells CASSYGQGIEAFF. The DNA for the CDR3 is TGTGCCAGCAGTTACGGGCAGGGCATTGAAGCTTTCTTT.